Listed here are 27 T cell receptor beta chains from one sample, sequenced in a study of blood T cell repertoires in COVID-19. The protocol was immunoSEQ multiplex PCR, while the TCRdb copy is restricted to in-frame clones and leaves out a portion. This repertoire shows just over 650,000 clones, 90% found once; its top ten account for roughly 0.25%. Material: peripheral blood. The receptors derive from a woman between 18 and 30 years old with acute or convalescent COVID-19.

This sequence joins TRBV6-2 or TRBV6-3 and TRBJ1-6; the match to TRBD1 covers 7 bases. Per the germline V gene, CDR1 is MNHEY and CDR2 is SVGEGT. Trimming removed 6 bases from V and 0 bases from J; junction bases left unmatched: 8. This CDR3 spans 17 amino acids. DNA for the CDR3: TGTGCCAGCAGCTTACAGGGGCCCGCCTCCTATAATTCACCCCTCCACTTT. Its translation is CASSLQGPASYNSPLHF.

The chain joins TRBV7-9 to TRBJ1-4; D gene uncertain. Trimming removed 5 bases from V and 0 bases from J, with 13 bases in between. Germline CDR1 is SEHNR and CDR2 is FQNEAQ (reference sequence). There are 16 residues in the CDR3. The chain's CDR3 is CASSVRGPTTNEKLFF. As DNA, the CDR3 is TGTGCCAGCAGCGTAAGAGGGCCGACAACTAATGAAAAACTGTTTTTT.

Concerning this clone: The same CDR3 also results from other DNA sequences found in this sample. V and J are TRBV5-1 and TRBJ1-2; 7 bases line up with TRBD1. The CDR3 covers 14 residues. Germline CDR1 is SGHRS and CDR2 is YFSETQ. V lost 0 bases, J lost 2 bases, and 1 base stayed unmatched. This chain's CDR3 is CASSLEGANYGYTF. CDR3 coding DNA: TGCGCCAGCAGCTTGGAGGGGGCAAACTATGGCTACACCTTC.

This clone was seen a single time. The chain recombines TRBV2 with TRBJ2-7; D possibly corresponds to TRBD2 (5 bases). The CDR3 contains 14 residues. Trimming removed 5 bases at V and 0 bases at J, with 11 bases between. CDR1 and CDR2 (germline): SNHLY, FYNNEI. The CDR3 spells CASSRTPSSYEQYF. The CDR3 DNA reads TGTGCCAGCAGTAGGACTCCAAGCTCCTACGAGCAGTACTTC. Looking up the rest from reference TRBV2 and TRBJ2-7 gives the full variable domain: EPEVTQTPSHQVTQMGQEVILRCVPISNHLYFYWYRQILGQKVEFLVSFYNNEISEKSEIFDDQFSVERPDGSNFTLKIRSTKLEDSAMYFCASSRTPSSYEQYFGPGTRLTVT.

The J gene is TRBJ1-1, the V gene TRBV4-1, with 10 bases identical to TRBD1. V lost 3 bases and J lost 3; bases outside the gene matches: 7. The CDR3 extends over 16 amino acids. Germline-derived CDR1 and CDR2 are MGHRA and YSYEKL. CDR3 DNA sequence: TGCGCCAGCAGCCATCCAAGCGGGACAGGGGACACTGAAGCTTTCTTT. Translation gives CASSHPSGTGDTEAFF.

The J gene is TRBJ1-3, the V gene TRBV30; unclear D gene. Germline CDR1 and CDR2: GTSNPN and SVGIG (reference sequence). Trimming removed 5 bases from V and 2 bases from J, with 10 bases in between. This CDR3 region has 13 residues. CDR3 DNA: TGTGCCTGGGAGGTATCAGCTGGAAACACCATATATTTT. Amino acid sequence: CAWEVSAGNTIYF.

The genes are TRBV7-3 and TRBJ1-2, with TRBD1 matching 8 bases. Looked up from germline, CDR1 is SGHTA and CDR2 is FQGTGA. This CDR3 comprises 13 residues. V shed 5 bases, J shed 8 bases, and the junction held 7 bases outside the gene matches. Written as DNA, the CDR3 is TGTGCCAGCAGCCCACTAGGGACAGGAGGCTACACCTTC. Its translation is CASSPLGTGGYTF. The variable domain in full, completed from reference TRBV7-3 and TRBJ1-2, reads GAGVSQTPSNKVTEKGKYVELRCDPISGHTALYWYRQSLGQGPEFLIYFQGTGAADDSGLPNDRFFAVRPEGSVSTLKIQRTERGDSAVYLCASSPLGTGGYTFGSGTRLTVV.

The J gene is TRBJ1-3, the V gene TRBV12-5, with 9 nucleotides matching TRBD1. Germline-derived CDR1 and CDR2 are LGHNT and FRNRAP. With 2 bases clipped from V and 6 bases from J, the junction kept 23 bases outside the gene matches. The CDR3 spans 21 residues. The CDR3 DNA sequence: TGTGCTAGTGGTTTGCTTTTATTTAAATTATTCCGGGACAGGGTGGAAAACACCATATATTTT. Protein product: CASGLLLFKLFRDRVENTIYF.

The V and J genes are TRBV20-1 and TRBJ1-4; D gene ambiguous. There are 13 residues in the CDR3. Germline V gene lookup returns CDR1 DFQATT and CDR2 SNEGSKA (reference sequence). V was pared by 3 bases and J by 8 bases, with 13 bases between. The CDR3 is CSASHVGGEKLFF. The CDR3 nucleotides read TGCAGTGCTAGTCACGTGGGAGGGGAAAAACTGTTTTTT.

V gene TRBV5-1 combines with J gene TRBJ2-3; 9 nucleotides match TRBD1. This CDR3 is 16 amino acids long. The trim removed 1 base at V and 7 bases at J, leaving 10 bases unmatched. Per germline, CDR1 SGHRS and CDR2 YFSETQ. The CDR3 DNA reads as TGCGCCAGCAGCTTGTCCTTACCGGGACAGGGCAATACGCAGTATTTT. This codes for CASSLSLPGQGNTQYF.

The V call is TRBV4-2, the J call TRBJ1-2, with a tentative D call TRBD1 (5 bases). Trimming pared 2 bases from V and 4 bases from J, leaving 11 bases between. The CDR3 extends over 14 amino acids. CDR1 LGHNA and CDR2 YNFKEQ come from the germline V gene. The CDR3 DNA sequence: TGTGCCAGCAGCCAATCGGGGGGGGGCTATGGCTACACCTTC. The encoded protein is CASSQSGGGYGYTF.

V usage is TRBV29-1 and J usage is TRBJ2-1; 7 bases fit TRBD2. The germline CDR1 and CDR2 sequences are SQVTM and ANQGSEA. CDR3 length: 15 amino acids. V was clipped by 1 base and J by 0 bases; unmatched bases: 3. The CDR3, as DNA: TGCAGCGTTGAAGGGGAGCGGGGCTCCTACAATGAGCAGTTCTTC. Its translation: CSVEGERGSYNEQFF.

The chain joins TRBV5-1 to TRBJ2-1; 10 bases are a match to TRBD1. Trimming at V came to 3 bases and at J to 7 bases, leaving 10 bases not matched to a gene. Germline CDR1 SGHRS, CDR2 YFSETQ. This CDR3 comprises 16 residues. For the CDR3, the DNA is TGCGCCAGCAGCTCTCCCGGGACAGGGGCGTGGAATGAGCAGTTCTTC. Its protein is CASSSPGTGAWNEQFF.

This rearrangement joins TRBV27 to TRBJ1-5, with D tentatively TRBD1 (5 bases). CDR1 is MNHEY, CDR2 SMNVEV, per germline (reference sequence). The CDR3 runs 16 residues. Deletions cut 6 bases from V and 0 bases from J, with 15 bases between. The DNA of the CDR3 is TGTGCCAGCAGCCCCAGGGCCTTTTATAGCAATCAGCCCCAGCATTTT. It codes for CASSPRAFYSNQPQHF.

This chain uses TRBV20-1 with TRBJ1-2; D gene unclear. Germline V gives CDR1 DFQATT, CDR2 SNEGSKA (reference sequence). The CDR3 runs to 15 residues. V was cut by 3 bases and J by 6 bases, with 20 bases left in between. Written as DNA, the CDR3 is TGCAGTGCTAGTGAGAATACAGTCATCTCGGATGGCTACACCTTC. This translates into CSASENTVISDGYTF.

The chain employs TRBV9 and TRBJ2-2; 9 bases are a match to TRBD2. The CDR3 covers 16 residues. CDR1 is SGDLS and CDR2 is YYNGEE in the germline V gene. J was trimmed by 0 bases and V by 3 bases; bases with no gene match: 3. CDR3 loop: CASSGLAGPNTGELFF. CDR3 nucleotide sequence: TGTGCCAGCAGCGGCCTAGCGGGGCCGAACACCGGGGAGCTGTTTTTT. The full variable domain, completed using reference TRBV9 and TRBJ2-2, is DSGVTQTPKHLITATGQRVTLRCSPRSGDLSVYWYQQSLDQGLQFLIQYYNGEERAKGNILERFSAQQFPDLHSELNLSSLELGDSALYFCASSGLAGPNTGELFFGEGSRLTVL.

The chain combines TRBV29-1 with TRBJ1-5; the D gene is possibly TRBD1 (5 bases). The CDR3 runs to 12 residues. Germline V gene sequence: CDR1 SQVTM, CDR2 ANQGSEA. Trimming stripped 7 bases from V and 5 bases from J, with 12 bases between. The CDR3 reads CSAQGGDQPQHF. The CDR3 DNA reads TGCAGCGCCCAGGGCGGGGATCAGCCCCAGCATTTT.

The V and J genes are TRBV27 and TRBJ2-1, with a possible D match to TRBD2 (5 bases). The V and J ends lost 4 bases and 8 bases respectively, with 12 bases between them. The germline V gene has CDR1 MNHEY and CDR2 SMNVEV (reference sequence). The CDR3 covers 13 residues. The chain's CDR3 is CASSSLLEDEQFF. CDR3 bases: TGTGCCAGCAGTTCCTTACTGGAGGATGAGCAGTTCTTC.

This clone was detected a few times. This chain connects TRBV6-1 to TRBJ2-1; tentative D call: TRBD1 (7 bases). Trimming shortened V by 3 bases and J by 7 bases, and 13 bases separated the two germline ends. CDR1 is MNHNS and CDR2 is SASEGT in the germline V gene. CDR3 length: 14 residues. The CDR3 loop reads CASSDRGALNEQFF. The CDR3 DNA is TGTGCCAGCAGTGACAGGGGGGCCCTTAATGAGCAGTTCTTC.

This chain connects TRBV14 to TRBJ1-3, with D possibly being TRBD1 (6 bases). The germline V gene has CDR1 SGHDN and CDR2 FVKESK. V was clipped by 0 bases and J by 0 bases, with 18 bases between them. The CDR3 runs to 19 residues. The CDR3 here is CASSQEAGGQLSSGNTIYF. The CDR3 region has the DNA TGTGCCAGCAGCCAAGAGGCGGGGGGGCAGCTGAGCTCTGGAAACACCATATATTTT.

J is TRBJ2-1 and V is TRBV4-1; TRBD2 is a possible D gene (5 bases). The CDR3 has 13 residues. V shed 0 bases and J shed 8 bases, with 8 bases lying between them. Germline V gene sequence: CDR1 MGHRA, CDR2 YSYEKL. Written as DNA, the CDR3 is TGCGCCAGCAGCCAAGAACCGAGGGATGAGCAGTTCTTC. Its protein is CASSQEPRDEQFF.

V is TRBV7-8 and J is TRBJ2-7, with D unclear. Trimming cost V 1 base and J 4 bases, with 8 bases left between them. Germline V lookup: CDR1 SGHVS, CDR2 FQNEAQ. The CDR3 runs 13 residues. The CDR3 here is CASSLDAAYEQYF. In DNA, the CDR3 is TGTGCCAGCAGCTTAGATGCGGCTTACGAGCAGTACTTC.

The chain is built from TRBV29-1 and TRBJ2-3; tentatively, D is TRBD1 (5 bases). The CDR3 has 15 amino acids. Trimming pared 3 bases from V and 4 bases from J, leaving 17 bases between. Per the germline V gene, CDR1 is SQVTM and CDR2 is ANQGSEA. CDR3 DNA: TGCAGCGTTGATGGGGCAGGGAATGTCCCAGATACGCAGTATTTT. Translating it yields CSVDGAGNVPDTQYF.

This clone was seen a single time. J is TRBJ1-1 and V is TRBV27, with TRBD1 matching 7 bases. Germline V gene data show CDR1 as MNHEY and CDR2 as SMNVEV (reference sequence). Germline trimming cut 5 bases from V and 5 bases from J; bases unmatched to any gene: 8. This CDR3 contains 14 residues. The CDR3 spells CASSRGGGGTEAFF. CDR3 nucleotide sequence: TGTGCCAGCAGTCGAGGGGGCGGTGGAACTGAAGCTTTCTTT.

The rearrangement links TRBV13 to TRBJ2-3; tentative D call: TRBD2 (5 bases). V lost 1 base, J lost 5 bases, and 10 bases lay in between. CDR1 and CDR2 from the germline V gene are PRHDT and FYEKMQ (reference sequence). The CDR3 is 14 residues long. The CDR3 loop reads CASSLAHRGDTQYF. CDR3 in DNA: TGTGCCAGCAGCTTAGCCCATCGGGGAGATACGCAGTATTTT.

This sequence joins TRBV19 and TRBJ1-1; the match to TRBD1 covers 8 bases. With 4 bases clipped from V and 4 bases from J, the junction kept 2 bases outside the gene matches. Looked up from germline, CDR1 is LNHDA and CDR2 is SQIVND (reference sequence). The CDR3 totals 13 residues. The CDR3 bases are TGTGCCAGTAGTAGAGGGACAGGCACTGAAGCTTTCTTT. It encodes CASSRGTGTEAFF.

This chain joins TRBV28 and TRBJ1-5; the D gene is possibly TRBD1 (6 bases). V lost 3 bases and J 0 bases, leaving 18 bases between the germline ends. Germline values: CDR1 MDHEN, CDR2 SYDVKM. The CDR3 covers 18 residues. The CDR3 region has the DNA TGTGCCAGCAGTTTCCGCCTTACAGGGTCCTCTAGCAATCAGCCCCAGCATTTT. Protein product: CASSFRLTGSSSNQPQHF. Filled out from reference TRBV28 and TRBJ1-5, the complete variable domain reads DVKVTQSSRYLVKRTGEKVFLECVQDMDHENMFWYRQDPGLGLRLIYFSYDVKMKEKGDIPEGYSVSREKKERFSLILESASTNQTSMYLCASSFRLTGSSSNQPQHFGDGTRLSIL.